Presented here are 21 T cell receptor beta chains from one specimen sequenced in a study of PD-1 blockade in classical Hodgkin lymphoma. Autologous stem cell transplantation was followed by relapse in every patient, and brentuximab vedotin exposure varied. Only in-frame clones appear in the TCRdb table, and some are missing; sequencing was by immunoSEQ multiplex PCR. The sample yields approximately 15,000 clones, about 81% seen once. Sequences were derived from peripheral blood mononuclear cells (PBMCs), sampled before the second cycle of nivolumab. Source of these receptors: a human donor with classical Hodgkin lymphoma.

J is TRBJ2-5 and V is TRBV2; 8 nucleotides agree with TRBD1. CDR1 and CDR2 from the germline V gene are SNHLY and FYNNEI. This CDR3 has 14 residues. The J segment lost 5 bases and the V segment lost 4 bases, leaving 6 bases of the junction unmatched. Here the CDR3 DNA reads TGTGCCAGCAGTGGGACAGGGAGCGGGGAGACCCAGTACTTC. Encoded protein: CASSGTGSGETQYF.

V and J are TRBV2 and TRBJ1-1, with 7 nucleotides matching TRBD1. The CDR3 spans 13 residues. Losses at the gene ends were 2 bases for V and 6 bases for J; bases not matched to a gene: 3. In germline, CDR1 is SNHLY, CDR2 FYNNEI. CDR3 amino acids: CASSEQGDAEAFF. The DNA of the CDR3 is TGTGCCAGCAGTGAACAGGGGGACGCTGAAGCTTTCTTT.

The chain is built from TRBV5-4 and TRBJ2-1, with no clear D. Germline CDR1 and CDR2: SGHNT and YYREEE (reference sequence). Trimming shortened V by 7 bases and J by 7 bases, and 12 bases separated the two germline ends. CDR3 length: 12 amino acids. The CDR3 bases are TGTGCCAGCCTCAGCCTGGATAATGAGCAGTTCTTC. This translates into CASLSLDNEQFF. Looking up the rest from reference TRBV5-4 and TRBJ2-1 gives the full variable domain: ETGVTQSPTHLIKTRGQQVTLRCSSQSGHNTVSWYQQALGQGPQFIFQYYREEENGRGNFPPRFSGLQFPNYSSELNVNALELDDSALYLCASLSLDNEQFFGPGTRLTVL.

The chain couples TRBV4-1 to TRBJ1-4; no definite D call. Germline V gene data show CDR1 as MGHRA and CDR2 as YSYEKL. The CDR3 spans 18 residues. Trimming took off 7 bases at V and 0 bases at J, with 21 bases between the two ends. The CDR3 sequence is CASTAPGLRRTTNEKLFF. Written as DNA, the CDR3 is TGCGCCAGCACCGCCCCCGGACTGAGGAGAACAACTAATGAAAAACTGTTTTTT.

The genes are TRBV19 and TRBJ2-3; no definite D call. V was clipped by 5 bases and J by 2 bases, with 14 bases between them. From germline, CDR1 is LNHDA and CDR2 SQIVND (reference sequence). The CDR3 spans 15 residues. Here the CDR3 DNA reads TGTGCCAGTAGTTTAGGTGGATGGCCCACAGATACGCAGTATTTT. It codes for CASSLGGWPTDTQYF.

V usage is TRBV6-1 and J usage is TRBJ1-1, with D possibly TRBD1 on 6 matching bases. V shed 8 bases and J shed 11 bases, with 15 bases lying between them. The germline V gene has CDR1 MNHNS and CDR2 SASEGT. The CDR3 is 11 residues long. The CDR3 protein is CASDRQLQAFF. The CDR3 nucleotides read TGTGCCAGCGACAGGCAGCTGCAGGCTTTCTTT.

This chain joins TRBV18 and TRBJ2-5; D gene unclear. CDR1 and CDR2 (germline): KGHSH, LQKENI. There are 13 residues in the CDR3. V was shortened by 8 bases and J by 2 bases, with 12 bases between the two germline ends. The CDR3 region has the DNA TGTGCCAGCCTGCAACACATACAAGAGACCCAGTACTTC. Residues: CASLQHIQETQYF.

This clone was counted between two and nine times. Here the CDR3 reads CASSAMGNTEAFF. CDR3 coding DNA: TGTGCCAGCAGTGCTATGGGTAACACTGAAGCTTTCTTT. The chain combines TRBV2 with TRBJ1-1; D remains unclear. The CDR3 extends over 13 amino acids. The germline V and J ends were trimmed by 4 bases and 2 bases, with 8 bases remaining between them. Germline V gene sequence: CDR1 SNHLY, CDR2 FYNNEI.

This clone is a singleton in its sample. The chain recombines TRBV9 with TRBJ2-3; D is uncertain. V lost 0 bases and J 5 bases, leaving 7 bases between the germline ends. CDR1 is SGDLS, CDR2 YYNGEE, per germline. The length of the CDR3 is 13 residues. In DNA form, the CDR3 reads TGTGCCAGCAGCGTAGCTCTCGGAGATACGCAGTATTTT. Protein sequence: CASSVALGDTQYF.

V usage is TRBV5-1 and J usage is TRBJ2-3; 12 bases map to TRBD2. Germline V gene sequence: CDR1 SGHRS, CDR2 YFSETQ. This CDR3 is built from 19 residues. J was trimmed by 5 bases and V by 0 bases; bases with no gene match: 13. The DNA for the CDR3 is TGCGCCAGCAGCTTGGAGTTTGCTAGCGGGGGGGCAAAGGGAGATACGCAGTATTTT. This sequence encodes CASSLEFASGGAKGDTQYF.

The CDR3 bases are TGTGCCAGCTCACCGGGAAGGGTTTCTGCTGGGGCCAACGTCCTGACTTTC. Translation: CASSPGRVSAGANVLTF. This rearrangement joins TRBV18 to TRBJ2-6; the D is unclear. Trimming left V 3 bases short and J 2 bases short, with 14 bases between. The CDR3 totals 17 residues. The germline V gene encodes CDR1 KGHSH and CDR2 LQKENI.

The chain joins TRBV13 to TRBJ2-2; no clear D. Trimming left V 3 bases short and J 6 bases short, with 5 bases between. Germline CDR1 PRHDT, CDR2 FYEKMQ (reference sequence). This CDR3 is 12 amino acids long. The CDR3 loop is CASSFRAGELFF. In DNA, the CDR3 is TGTGCCAGCAGCTTTCGGGCCGGGGAGCTGTTTTTT.

The rearrangement links TRBV11-2 to TRBJ1-1; D remains unclear. V lost 5 bases and J 0 bases, leaving 13 bases between the germline ends. This CDR3 is built from 15 residues. The germline V gene encodes CDR1 SGHAT and CDR2 FQNNGV. CDR3 amino acids: CASSRRRRMNTEAFF. The CDR3 bases are TGTGCCAGCAGCCGCCGTAGGCGGATGAACACTGAAGCTTTCTTT.

This sequence joins TRBV6-1 and TRBJ1-3; no firm D call. Deletions cut 6 bases from V and 0 bases from J, with 12 bases between. Per germline, CDR1 MNHNS and CDR2 SASEGT. The CDR3 has 15 amino acids. The CDR3 spells CASRSPYNSGNTIYF. The CDR3 DNA reads TGTGCCAGCAGGTCGCCGTATAACTCTGGAAACACCATATATTTT.

The chain uses TRBV27 and TRBJ2-2; D not certain. The CDR3 has 14 amino acids. The germline V gene encodes CDR1 MNHEY and CDR2 SMNVEV (reference sequence). The V end was cut by 2 bases, the J end by 6 bases, with 10 bases between. The CDR3 here is CASSLVRGAGELFF. The CDR3 DNA reads as TGTGCCAGCAGTTTAGTTCGAGGCGCCGGGGAGCTGTTTTTT.

CDR3 coding DNA: TGTGCCAGCTCAATCAGGACAGGAGTGGCAGATACGCAGTATTTT. Amino acids: CASSIRTGVADTQYF. The chain combines TRBV18 with TRBJ2-3, with 7 bases matching TRBD1. Germline V gene data show CDR1 as KGHSH and CDR2 as LQKENI. V lost 5 bases and J lost 4; bases outside the gene matches: 9. The CDR3 loop spans 15 amino acids.

The chain has TRBV7-2 and TRBJ1-2; possibly TRBD1 for D (6 bases). The CDR3 is 14 residues long. The V end was cut by 0 bases, the J end by 7 bases, with 12 bases between. Looked up from germline, CDR1 is SGHTA and CDR2 is FQGNSA. The CDR3 loop reads CASSLAAGAGGYTF. In DNA, the CDR3 is TGTGCCAGCAGCTTAGCGGCAGGGGCCGGTGGCTACACCTTC.

This clone was observed a few times. This chain joins TRBV6-1 and TRBJ1-5; 8 bases fit TRBD1. Per germline, CDR1 MNHNS and CDR2 SASEGT. The V segment lost 10 bases and the J segment 8 bases; nucleotides outside the gene matches: 13. The CDR3 runs to 14 residues. CDR3 sequence reads: CAIRGQGDIKPQHF. DNA for the CDR3: TGTGCCATCCGAGGACAGGGAGACATCAAGCCCCAGCATTTT.

The chain links TRBV10-3 to TRBJ2-5; 9 bases fit TRBD1. The germline gives CDR1 ENHRY, CDR2 SYGVKD. The CDR3 totals 14 residues. Germline trimming cut 6 bases from V and 5 bases from J; bases unmatched to any gene: 7. CDR3 in amino acids: CAIRSDRGMETQYF. The DNA for the CDR3 is TGTGCCATCAGGTCGGACAGGGGCATGGAGACCCAGTACTTC.

This sequence joins TRBV28 and TRBJ2-2; possible D gene TRBD2, 6 bases. Germline CDR1 reads MDHEN; CDR2 reads SYDVKM. CDR3 size: 14 residues. The V end was cut by 11 bases, the J end by 6 bases, with 19 bases between. CDR3: CAGGGYRGAGELFF. CDR3 coding DNA: TGTGCCGGCGGAGGGTATAGAGGCGCCGGGGAGCTGTTTTTT.

The chain employs TRBV4-2 and TRBJ2-1; TRBD2 matches 11 bases. Trimming took 2 bases from V and 2 from J; bases not matched to a gene: 2. Germline values: CDR1 LGHNA, CDR2 YNFKEQ. The CDR3 length is 16 residues. The CDR3 is CASSQQTSGAYNEQFF. The DNA for the CDR3 is TGTGCCAGCAGCCAACAGACTAGCGGGGCCTACAATGAGCAGTTCTTC.